This note documents a single T cell receptor beta chain sequence. No antigen is known for it. The sample originates from a study of untreated major depressive disorder. Notes on the study in general: Compared with controls, depressed patients showed more TRBV05-01 (Vbeta 5.1) usage in CD4+ T cells. All top five TRBV05-01 clones per subject were private clones.

Clones were sequenced by immunoSEQ multiplex PCR, and TCRdb holds only the in-frame ones, with some missing. Here the sample spans approximately 24,000 clones, over 80% being singletons. From germline, CDR1 is SNHLY and CDR2 FYNNEI. V lost 6 bases and J lost 0, with 12 bases in between. The CDR3 covers 15 residues. The chain has TRBV2 and TRBJ1-5; maybe TRBD1 (6 bases). The clonotype was recovered from a woman aged 30 to 39 with major depressive disorder. The sequenced sample was CD4+ T cells from PBMCs. CDR3 protein: CASRGTWLSNQPQHF. CDR3 sequence (DNA): TGTGCCAGCAGGGGGACATGGCTTAGCAATCAGCCCCAGCATTTT.